This is a list of T cell receptor beta chains from one sample in a study of control samples from healthy donors and cancer patients. Profiling relied on immunoSEQ multiplex PCR, and the TCRdb table lists in-frame clones only, not all of them. The sample holds roughly 80,000 clones; more than 70% are singletons and the top ten take more than 5.5%. The sequencing sample was made of blood. These receptors were taken from a woman aged 45-65 years in good health. Both conserved end residues are part of each CDR3. The D gene is left open where the match is weak. Not all rows give a size; the values are once, few, many and, for expanded clones, a class.

>TRBJ2-1|.|13|TRBD2|TRBV7-9
TGTGCCAGCAGCCCGGAATATAGCGGGGTGGAGTTCTTC
CASSPEYSGVEFF
>TRBJ1-6|.|15|.|TRBV5-4
TGTGCCAGCAGCTCTGATGGGGGGTATGATTCACCCCTCCACTTT
CASSSDGGYDSPLHF
>TRBJ2-2|.|16|TRBD1|TRBV7-9
TGTGCCAGCAGCCAATTCCGGGACAGGGGTACCGGGGAGCTGTTTTTT
CASSQFRDRGTGELFF
>TRBJ1-1|.|14|.|TRBV7-6
TGTGCCAGCAGCTTAGGGGGCATGAACACTGAAGCTTTCTTT
CASSLGGMNTEAFF
>TRBJ2-1|.|16|.|TRBV5-6
TGTGCCAGCAGCTCGTTGACGTTAAGCTCCTACAATGAGCAGTTCTTC
CASSSLTLSSYNEQFF
>TRBJ1-6|.|16|.|TRBV6-1
TGTGCCAGCAGTGCCCTGACGGGGCAAGGTAATTCACCCCTCCACTTT
CASSALTGQGNSPLHF
>TRBJ1-2|.|15|.|TRBV29-1
TGCAGCGTTATCTTTCCAGGGATGGGGGACTATGGCTACACCTTC
CSVIFPGMGDYGYTF
>TRBJ1-3|.|15|.|TRBV19
TGTGCCAGTAGTCGAGGGGGAACCACTGGAAACACCATATATTTT
CASSRGGTTGNTIYF
>TRBJ1-5|.|11|.|TRBV2
TGTGCCAGCAGTCAAGGACAGCCCCAGCATTTT
CASSQGQPQHF
>TRBJ1-5|.|13|.|TRBV29-1
TGCAGCGTTCTCCCGGGTGGCAATCAGCCCCAGCATTTT
CSVLPGGNQPQHF
>TRBJ2-7|many|15|.|TRBV6-6
TGTGCCAGCAGTCAAGAGGGTAGTGGGACCTACGAGCAGTACTTC
CASSQEGSGTYEQYF
>TRBJ1-5|.|14|TRBD1|TRBV5-1
TGCGCCAGCAGCATAAGACAGGGCGATCAGCCCCAGCATTTT
CASSIRQGDQPQHF
>TRBJ1-1|few|15|.|TRBV2
TGTGCCAGCAGTGTGGGGTTGGGGATGAACACTGAAGCTTTCTTT
CASSVGLGMNTEAFF
>TRBJ1-5|.|16|TRBD1|TRBV7-8
TGTGCCAGCAGTCAGAGTGGACAGGCGAGGAATCAGCCCCAGCATTTT
CASSQSGQARNQPQHF
>TRBJ1-2|.|14|.|TRBV11-2
TGTGCCAGCAGCTTGGGGGTGGCAAACTATGGCTACACCTTC
CASSLGVANYGYTF
>TRBJ2-1|.|11|.|TRBV5-4
TGTGCCAGCAGTATGGGGATTGAGCAGTTCTTC
CASSMGIEQFF
>TRBJ1-4|.|15|.|TRBV18
TGTGCCAGCTCACCACGCACAGGAGCGAATGAAAAACTGTTTTTT
CASSPRTGANEKLFF
>TRBJ1-2|.|11|TRBD1|TRBV12-3/TRBV12-4
TGTGCCAGCACCGAGGGGGCTGGCTACACCTTC
CASTEGAGYTF
>TRBJ1-4|.|14|TRBD1|TRBV4-1
TGCACCAGCAGCCAGGGACAGGGACGTGAAAAACTGTTTTTT
CTSSQGQGREKLFF
>TRBJ1-2|.|13|.|TRBV6-1
TGTGCCAGCAGTGACCAGGGCTCCAGGGGCTACACCTTC
CASSDQGSRGYTF
>TRBJ2-3|.|15|.|TRBV7-9
TGTGCCAGCAGCTTAGTGGTAGGGGAACAAGATACGCAGTATTTT
CASSLVVGEQDTQYF
>TRBJ1-1|once|15|.|TRBV7-8
TGTGCCAGCAGCTTAACGCCAGGGAGGAACACTGAAGCTTTCTTT
CASSLTPGRNTEAFF
>TRBJ2-3|.|12|.|TRBV12-3/TRBV12-4
TGTGCCAGCAGTTTTCTCAAAGATACGCAGTATTTT
CASSFLKDTQYF
>TRBJ1-1|once|15|.|TRBV20-1
TGCAGTGCTAGTATCCCACGGAATCAGAACACTGAAGCTTTCTTT
CSASIPRNQNTEAFF
>TRBJ1-4|.|13|.|TRBV12-3/TRBV12-4
TGTGCCAGCCGCCGCGGACAGAATGAAAAACTGTTTTTT
CASRRGQNEKLFF
>TRBJ2-7|few|14|TRBD1|TRBV2
TGTGCCAGCAGGCTGGGACAGGGTTCCTACGAGCAGTACTTC
CASRLGQGSYEQYF
>TRBJ1-4|.|15|.|TRBV5-6
TGTGCCAGCAGCAAAAGGGGTTCAGGATTTGAAAAACTGTTTTTT
CASSKRGSGFEKLFF
>TRBJ1-2|.|16|TRBD1|TRBV5-5
TGTGCCAGCAGCTTGGTTCAGGGGGCATTGCATTATGGCTACACCTTC
CASSLVQGALHYGYTF
>TRBJ2-7|many|9|TRBD2|TRBV10-1
TGCGCCAGCTCCCGGGGGGAGTACTTC
CASSRGEYF
>TRBJ2-1|.|15|.|TRBV5-5
TGTGCCAGCAGCTTGGGAGGGACCCTTCCCAATGAGCAGTTCTTC
CASSLGGTLPNEQFF
>TRBJ1-2|.|13|.|TRBV30
TGTGCCTGGAGTTCAGGAAGGATCGGTGGCTACACCTTC
CAWSSGRIGGYTF
>TRBJ1-1|.|15|TRBD1|TRBV9
TGTGCCAGCGGGCCCGGGACAGCAAGTCGGACTGAAGCTTTCTTT
CASGPGTASRTEAFF
>TRBJ1-6|.|13|.|TRBV3-1/TRBV3-2
TGTGCCAGCAGCCGTGAGGGCAACTCACCCCTCCACTTT
CASSREGNSPLHF
>TRBJ2-1|.|15|.|TRBV18
TGTGCCAGCTCACCACAGGGATACTCCTACAATGAGCAGTTCTTC
CASSPQGYSYNEQFF
>TRBJ1-5|.|15|.|TRBV5-1
TGCGCCAGCAGCTTGGCTCCGGGGGTAGGTCAGCCCCAGCATTTT
CASSLAPGVGQPQHF
>TRBJ2-7|.|14|.|TRBV6-1
TGTGCCAGCAGTGAGGGACGGGGACCCTACGAGCAGTACTTC
CASSEGRGPYEQYF
>TRBJ2-1|.|14|.|TRBV5-6
TGTGCCAGCACTCCCCGAGGTGCCTACAATGAGCAGTTCTTC
CASTPRGAYNEQFF
>TRBJ1-5|.|16|.|TRBV21-1
TGTGCCAGCAGCACCACCCCGTACGCCTGGGATCAGCCCCAGCATTTT
CASSTTPYAWDQPQHF
>TRBJ2-3|.|18|TRBD1|TRBV6-4
TGTGCCAGCAGTGACCCGGGACAGAAAACCTCCCACACAGATACGCAGTATTTT
CASSDPGQKTSHTDTQYF
>TRBJ1-4|.|13|.|TRBV18
TGTGCCAGCTCCGAGACGGCTAATGAAAAACTGTTTTTT
CASSETANEKLFF
>TRBJ1-4|.|13|.|TRBV12-5
TGTGCTAGTGGTTTGGTACCGGGGGAAAAACTGTTTTTT
CASGLVPGEKLFF
>TRBJ1-5|.|13|.|TRBV6-5
TGTGCCAGCAGCAGGCAGGGTCAGCAGCCCCAGCATTTT
CASSRQGQQPQHF
>TRBJ2-2|.|15|.|TRBV5-1
TGCGCCAGCAGCTTGGAGTTACAGAACACCGGGGAGCTGTTTTTT
CASSLELQNTGELFF
>TRBJ2-3|.|14|.|TRBV6-5
TGTGCCAGCAGTTACGGGACTCGAAGGGATACGCAGTATTTT
CASSYGTRRDTQYF
>TRBJ1-5|once|14|.|TRBV2
TGTGCCAGCAGCATACAGGGATCCAATCAGCCCCAGCATTTT
CASSIQGSNQPQHF
>TRBJ1-6|few|15|TRBD1|TRBV19
TGTGCCAGTAGTTTCCGGGACAGAACAAATTCACCCCTCCACTTT
CASSFRDRTNSPLHF
>TRBJ1-5|.|14|TRBD1|TRBV6-5
TGTGCCACCATCTCGACAGGGACACATCAGCCCCAGCATTTT
CATISTGTHQPQHF
>TRBJ2-3|.|15|TRBD2|TRBV20-1
TGCAGTGCTAGTGCCGGGACTAGGATGGGAGATACGCAGTATTTT
CSASAGTRMGDTQYF
>TRBJ1-1|.|12|.|TRBV10-2
TGCGCCAGCGTAAATGAGGGGAATGAAGCTTTCTTT
CASVNEGNEAFF
>TRBJ2-1|.|15|.|TRBV2
TGTGCCAGCAGTGCTCAGGGTACAATCTACAATGAGCAGTTCTTC
CASSAQGTIYNEQFF
>TRBJ1-6|.|14|.|TRBV9
TGTGCCAGCAGCGTTAACTATGGGAATTCACCCCTCCACTTT
CASSVNYGNSPLHF
>TRBJ1-5|.|12|.|TRBV19
TGTGCCAGTAGTGCAGGGGCACAGCCCCAGCATTTT
CASSAGAQPQHF
>TRBJ1-2|few|12|.|TRBV6-5
TGTGCCAGCAGGCTCGGGCCCACCTTATGGACCTTC
CASRLGPTLWTF
>TRBJ2-6|.|17|.|TRBV2
TGTGCCAGCAGTTACAGGGTTTTATTCTCTGGGGCCAACGTCCTGACTTTC
CASSYRVLFSGANVLTF